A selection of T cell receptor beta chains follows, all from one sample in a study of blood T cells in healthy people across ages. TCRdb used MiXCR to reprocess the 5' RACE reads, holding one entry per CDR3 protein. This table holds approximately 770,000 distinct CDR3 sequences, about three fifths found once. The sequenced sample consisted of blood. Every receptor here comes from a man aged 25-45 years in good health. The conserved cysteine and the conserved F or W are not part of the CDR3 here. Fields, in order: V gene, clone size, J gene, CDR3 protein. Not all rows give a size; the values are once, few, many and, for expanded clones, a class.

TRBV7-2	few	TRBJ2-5	ASSLDLGLDPPRTQY
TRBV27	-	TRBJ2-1	ASNSRTSGSDEQF
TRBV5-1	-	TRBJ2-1	ASSVGDSLDEQF
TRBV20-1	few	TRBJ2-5	SANAGHGETQY
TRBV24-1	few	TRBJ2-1	ATSDLLGSGNEQF
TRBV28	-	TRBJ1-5	ASKGTDSNQPQH
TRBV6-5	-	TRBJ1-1	ASHRKEAAF
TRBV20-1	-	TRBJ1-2	SARGLVGQGADYGYT
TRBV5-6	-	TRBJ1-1	ASSSPGLTWDTEAF
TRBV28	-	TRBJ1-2	ASSRQSSYYGYT
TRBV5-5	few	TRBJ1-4	ASSSTQGRSEKLF
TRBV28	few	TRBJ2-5	ASSPGTGDETQY
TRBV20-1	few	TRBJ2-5	SAVPTGNRETQY
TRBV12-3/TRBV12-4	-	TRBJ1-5	ASCNTGASNQPQH
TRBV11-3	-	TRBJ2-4	ASSTPTGAKNIQY
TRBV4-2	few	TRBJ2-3	ASSQDARLAGGDTQY
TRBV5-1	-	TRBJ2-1	ASSFAGGEPYNEQF
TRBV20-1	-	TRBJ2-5	SARGMRELIGETQY
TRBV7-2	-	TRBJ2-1	ASSLAAGHGNEQF
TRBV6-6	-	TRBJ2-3	ATKNERGASSTDTQY
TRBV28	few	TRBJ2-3	ASMPRAVRTRDTQY